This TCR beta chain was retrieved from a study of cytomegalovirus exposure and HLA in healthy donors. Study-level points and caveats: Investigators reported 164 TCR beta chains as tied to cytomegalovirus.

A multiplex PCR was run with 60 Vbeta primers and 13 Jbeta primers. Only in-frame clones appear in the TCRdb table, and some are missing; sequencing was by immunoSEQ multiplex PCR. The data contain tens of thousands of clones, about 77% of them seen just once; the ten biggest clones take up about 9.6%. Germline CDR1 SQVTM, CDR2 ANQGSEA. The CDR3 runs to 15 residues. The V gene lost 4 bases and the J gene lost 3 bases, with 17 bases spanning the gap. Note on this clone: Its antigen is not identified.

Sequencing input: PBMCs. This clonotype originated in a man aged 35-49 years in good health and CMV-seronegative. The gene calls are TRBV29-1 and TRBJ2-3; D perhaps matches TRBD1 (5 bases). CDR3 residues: CSVALDSEPTDTQYF. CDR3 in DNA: TGCAGCGTTGCCCTCGACAGTGAACCGACAGATACGCAGTATTTT.